Here is one T cell receptor (beta chain) with its context. Its target is not known. These data belong to a study of T-cell reconstitution after alpha-beta-depleted transplantation in children. Study results and limitations: Surviving recipient cells, namely T cells and thymic progenitors, were the source of high day-60 TCRbeta diversity in some patients. A year had passed since transplant, and T-cell counts and diversity by then came mostly from newly produced T cells.

Germline lookup yields CDR1 SGHNT and CDR2 YYREEE (reference sequence). This CDR3 has 15 residues. Trimming shortened V by 6 bases and J by 1 base, and 14 bases separated the two germline ends. It was with unique molecular identifiers that the TCRbeta library was prepared. From the PCR reads, TCRdb called clonotypes with MiXCR, one entry per CDR3 protein. The sample holds under 250,000 distinct CDR3 sequences, around a sixth seen once. This TCR was recovered from a male patient aged 2-15 years who had a stem cell transplant for acute lymphoblastic leukemia, so the T cells may come from the graft donor. The chain uses TRBV5-4 and TRBJ2-1; D possibly corresponds to TRBD2 (6 bases). Specimen: PBMCs, mostly from graft donor cells, collected 360 days after TCRalphabeta/CD19-depleted stem cell transplant. CDR3 coding DNA: TGTGCCAGCACCCTTGGGCGGGGATCCTACAATGAGCAGTTCTTC. This sequence encodes CASTLGRGSYNEQFF.